A single sample is the source of the 23 T cell receptor beta chains below, sequenced in a study of CD8 T cells in ankylosing spondylitis (dated by TCRdb to about 2017). The library relied on 5' RACE. The sequencer listed for this sample is Illumina MiSeq. TCRdb took the public reads, trimmed them with fastp at Q25, ran MiXCR for clone calling and kept in-frame beta chains. CDR3 protein duplicates are merged, each entry listing the most common genes and DNA. The sample contains over 25,000 distinct CDR3 sequences, 13% to 15% of them found a single time. The ten most abundant clones make up 35% to 45% of the sample. Material for sequencing was blood. The receptors shown here come from a male donor with ankylosing spondylitis or in good health (not recorded which).

This clonotype was picked up a small number of times. The chain is built from TRBV7-2 and TRBJ2-2; 12 positions agree with TRBD2. V trimming: 1 base; J trimming: 7 bases; junction bases outside the gene matches: 1. This CDR3 has 15 residues. Germline V gene sequence: CDR1 SGHTA, CDR2 FQGNSA. The CDR3 loop reads CASSLVLAGGGELFF. DNA of the CDR3: TGTGCCAGCAGCTTAGTACTAGCGGGAGGCGGGGAGCTGTTTTTT. Using reference TRBV7-2 and TRBJ2-2 for the parts outside the CDR3, the full variable domain is GAGVSQSPSNKVTEKGKDVELRCDPISGHTALYWYRQSLGQGLEFLIYFQGNSAPDKSGLPSDRFSAERTGGSVSTLTIQRTQQEDSAVYLCASSLVLAGGGELFFGEGSRLTVL.

Written as DNA, the CDR3 is TGTGCCAGCAGCGCCGGCCCAGATTGGGGGCCTAAAACCGGGGAGCTGTTTTTT. Translation: CASSAGPDWGPKTGELFF. The J gene is TRBJ2-2, the V gene TRBV7-8, with a tentative D call TRBD1 (6 bases). Germline lookup yields CDR1 SGHVS and CDR2 FQNEAQ. The CDR3 consists of 18 residues. V shed 5 bases and J shed 5 bases, with 24 bases lying between them.

A note on this clonotype: Just one base apart from a much larger clone, this may be a read error. V gene TRBV29-1 combines with J gene TRBJ2-2, with 8 bases that match TRBD2. CDR1 and CDR2 from the germline V gene are SQVTM and ANQGSEA. The CDR3 sequence is 13 residues long. The DNA for the CDR3 is TGCAGCGGGCGAGCGGGAGTAGCCGGGGACCTGTTTTTT. The encoded protein is CSGRAGVAGDLFF.

V gene TRBV24-1 combines with J gene TRBJ2-3; tentatively, D is TRBD2 (6 bases). V was cut by 2 bases and J by 5 bases, with 16 bases left in between. CDR3 length: 16 amino acids. The germline V gene encodes CDR1 KGHDR and CDR2 SFDVKD. The CDR3, as DNA: TGTGCCACCAGTGATTCCTCCGGGACTGCCCAAGATACGCAGTATTTT. Protein product: CATSDSSGTAQDTQYF.

The genes are TRBV20-1 and TRBJ2-3; D gene uncertain. The CDR3 extends over 14 amino acids. Trimming cost V 0 bases and J 2 bases, with 9 bases left between them. Germline V CDR1 and CDR2: DFQATT, SNEGSKA (reference sequence). The CDR3 DNA reads as TGCAGTGCTAGAGAAGGAGCTCCCACAGATACGCAGTATTTT. Residues: CSAREGAPTDTQYF.

This clonotype was counted ten times or more. No DNA is shown, since the ends of the CDR3 on it are uncertain; the CDR3 is the one TCRdb lists. The J gene is TRBJ2-2, the V gene TRBV27; TRBD1 reflects the table's D call only, with no check against the DNA. The germline CDR1 and CDR2 sequences are MNHEY and SMNVEV (reference sequence). The CDR3 adds up to 16 amino acids, both ends counted. This CDR3 reads CASSLMFGAGTGELFF.

This chain joins TRBV7-3 and TRBJ2-1, with D possibly being TRBD1 (5 bases). From germline, CDR1 is SGHTA and CDR2 FQGTGA. The CDR3 length is 13 residues. V lost 5 bases and J lost 6, with 11 bases in between. The CDR3 DNA follows: TGTGCCAGCAGCAATACGGACACCAATGAGCAGTTCTTC. Translating it yields CASSNTDTNEQFF.

This clonotype was seen only a few times. CDR3 sequence (DNA): TGCAGCGTTGCAAGGCAACAGGGTGCATCCAATGAGCAGTTCTTC. This encodes CSVARQQGASNEQFF. This chain links TRBV29-1 with TRBJ2-1, with D possibly matching TRBD1 (6 bases). Germline assignment: CDR1 SQVTM and CDR2 ANQGSEA. This CDR3 comprises 15 residues. V was clipped by 4 bases and J by 6 bases, with 19 bases between them.

This clonotype was counted between two and nine times. This chain uses TRBV20-1 with TRBJ2-1, with 14 nucleotides matching TRBD2. After removal of 6 bases from V and 4 bases from J, the junction contained 8 bases not matched to a gene. Germline-derived CDR1 and CDR2 are DFQATT and SNEGSKA (reference sequence). The CDR3 length is 16 residues. This CDR3 reads CSAKPTSGRGYNEQFF. In nucleotides, the CDR3 is TGCAGTGCCAAGCCGACTAGCGGGAGGGGATACAATGAGCAGTTCTTC.

This clonotype turned up a few times. The V and J genes are TRBV5-1 and TRBJ2-1; D call uncertain. Trimming took off 3 bases at V and 3 bases at J, with 13 bases between the two ends. Germline V gene data show CDR1 as SGHRS and CDR2 as YFSETQ. This CDR3 contains 15 residues. The CDR3 DNA sequence: TGCGCCAGCAGCTCGGGCCGGTTAATCTACAATGAGCAGTTCTTC. Amino acids: CASSSGRLIYNEQFF.

The chain couples TRBV28 to TRBJ2-7; D is unclear. Germline CDR1 is MDHEN and CDR2 is SYDVKM. The CDR3 extends over 15 amino acids. The ends were cut back, 4 bases at V and 5 bases at J, with 18 bases in the middle. Written as DNA, the CDR3 is TGTGCCAGCAGTTCCGAGACGGGTTGGGCTAACGAGCAGTACTTC. Protein product: CASSSETGWANEQYF.

V usage is TRBV24-1 and J usage is TRBJ2-1, with a possible D match to TRBD2 (5 bases). Germline V gene data show CDR1 as KGHDR and CDR2 as SFDVKD. The CDR3 has 14 amino acids. V gave up 0 bases and J gave up 7 bases, with 9 bases separating them. CDR3 sequence: CATSDLGSLNEQFF. CDR3 DNA: TGTGCCACCAGTGATTTGGGGAGTTTAAATGAGCAGTTCTTC.

This rearrangement joins TRBV12-3 or TRBV12-4 to TRBJ2-3; the D is unclear. The V and J ends lost 6 bases and 2 bases respectively, with 12 bases between them. The CDR3 runs 14 residues. In nucleotides, the CDR3 is TGTGCCAGCAGGCCCTTAGAGGTCACAGATACGCAGTATTTT. Encoded protein: CASRPLEVTDTQYF.

This clonotype was detected a few times. The chain employs TRBV5-1 and TRBJ2-2; D ambiguous. CDR1 is SGHRS, CDR2 YFSETQ, per germline. Deletions cut 1 base from V and 0 bases from J, with 4 bases between. There are 14 residues in the CDR3. This CDR3 is CASSLNTNTGELFF. The CDR3 nucleotides read TGCGCCAGCAGCTTGAACACGAACACCGGGGAGCTGTTTTTT.

This clonotype was detected only a few times. V gene TRBV7-6 combines with J gene TRBJ2-1; 8 bases line up with TRBD1. J gave up 2 bases and V 5 bases, and 5 bases lay outside the gene matches. The CDR3 loop spans 15 amino acids. In germline, CDR1 is SGHVS, CDR2 FNYEAQ. The CDR3 reads CASSRGRGPYNEQFF. Here the CDR3 DNA reads TGTGCCAGCAGCAGGGGCAGGGGGCCCTACAATGAGCAGTTCTTC.

In its sample, this clonotype was seen a few times. V is TRBV7-3 and J is TRBJ2-1; D unclear. Per the germline V gene, CDR1 is SGHTA and CDR2 is FQGTGA. The CDR3 totals 15 residues. V was cut by 5 bases and J by 5 bases, with 16 bases left in between. The CDR3 bases are TGTGCCAGCAGCCCAACGGACGAGCTGGACAATGAGCAGTTCTTC. Amino acid sequence: CASSPTDELDNEQFF. Full variable domain (rest looked up from reference TRBV7-3 and TRBJ2-1): GAGVSQTPSNKVTEKGKYVELRCDPISGHTALYWYRQSLGQGPEFLIYFQGTGAADDSGLPNDRFFAVRPEGSVSTLKIQRTERGDSAVYLCASSPTDELDNEQFFGPGTRLTVL.

This clonotype was detected only a few times. The chain employs TRBV12-3 or TRBV12-4 and TRBJ2-3; 12 bases align to TRBD2. The CDR3 is made up of 15 amino acids. With V trimmed by 1 base and J by 6 bases, 2 bases remained unmatched. The CDR3 protein is CASSLGGLAGDTQYF. For the CDR3, the DNA is TGTGCCAGCAGTTTAGGAGGACTAGCGGGGGATACGCAGTATTTT.

This clonotype was found many times. The chain employs TRBV29-1 and TRBJ2-2; the match to TRBD2 covers 7 bases. This CDR3 region has 16 residues. Germline loops: CDR1 SQVTM, CDR2 ANQGSEA. CDR3 bases: TGCAGGACCAAGGCGGGAGTCGGTGCGGGCACCGGGGAGCTGTTTTTT. This sequence encodes CRTKAGVGAGTGELFF.

The chain uses TRBV7-2 and TRBJ1-2; 8 nucleotides agree with TRBD1. Unmatched junction bases numbered 12, after V lost 5 bases and J lost 10 bases. Germline values: CDR1 SGHTA, CDR2 FQGNSA. The CDR3 sequence is 14 residues long. The DNA of the CDR3 is TGTGCCAGCAGCCAGATCGGACAGGGCCGGGTCTACACCTTC. Translation gives CASSQIGQGRVYTF.

This clonotype was counted only a few times. The chain is built from TRBV5-1 and TRBJ2-5; perhaps TRBD2 as D (6 bases). Germline CDR1 is SGHRS and CDR2 is YFSETQ. V lost 4 bases and J 2 bases, leaving 12 bases between the germline ends. The CDR3 is 14 residues long. Here the CDR3 reads CASSGGTSQETQYF. In DNA form, the CDR3 reads TGCGCCAGCAGCGGGGGGACGTCTCAAGAGACCCAGTACTTC.

This chain uses TRBV29-1 with TRBJ1-2; D is undetermined. This CDR3 contains 12 residues. Trimming took off 7 bases at V and 4 bases at J, with 13 bases between the two ends. Germline loops: CDR1 SQVTM, CDR2 ANQGSEA. CDR3 sequence (DNA): TGCAGCGGCTTCTTAGGGAGCTATGGCTACACCTTC. Its protein product is CSGFLGSYGYTF.

V and J are TRBV29-1 and TRBJ2-2, with a possible D match to TRBD2 (6 bases). This CDR3 spans 13 amino acids. Trimming pared 3 bases from V and 6 bases from J, leaving 11 bases between. Per germline, CDR1 SQVTM and CDR2 ANQGSEA. Here the CDR3 reads CSVDTTSSGELFF. The CDR3, as DNA: TGCAGCGTTGATACGACTAGTTCCGGGGAGCTGTTTTTT.

In its sample, this clonotype was seen many times. V gene TRBV7-2 combines with J gene TRBJ2-3; D is uncertain. The CDR3 loop spans 14 amino acids. In germline, CDR1 is SGHTA, CDR2 FQGNSA. V shed 1 base and J shed 6 bases, with 11 bases lying between them. The CDR3 sequence is CASSLVRRKDTQYF. The DNA for the CDR3 is TGTGCCAGCAGCTTAGTCCGGCGGAAGGATACGCAGTATTTT.